This T cell receptor beta chain is from a study of cytomegalovirus exposure and HLA in healthy donors. The study, taken as a whole, reports: Rarity held for most TCR sequences, but there were some public TCRs that occurred in many donors.

This CDR3 has 15 amino acids. The germline V and J ends were trimmed by 6 bases and 4 bases, with 18 bases remaining between them. Per the germline V gene, CDR1 is SNHLY and CDR2 is FYNNEI. It was with 60 Vbeta and 13 Jbeta primers that the PCR ran. Method: immunoSEQ multiplex PCR; TCRdb's copy keeps in-frame clones and lacks some. The sample yields about 110,000 clones, approximately 80% seen once. This clone was seen just once. Its matching antigen is unknown. The rearrangement joins TRBV2 to TRBJ2-5; D possibly corresponds to TRBD2 (5 bases). The sequencing input was PBMCs. The sequence came from a man aged 45-65 years in good health and CMV-seronegative. CDR3 loop: CASRPRVGRGETQYF. The CDR3 nucleotides read TGTGCCAGCAGACCTCGGGTGGGGAGAGGAGAGACCCAGTACTTC.